The clone carrying this TCR beta chain was observed a few times. This record belongs to a study of blood T cell repertoires in COVID-19. Across the study: Acute-phase and convalescent COVID-19 samples originated in the United States, Italy and Spain. PBMCs, B-cell-depleted T cells, or T cells were the source of the cDNA or gDNA that made up the material.

The CDR3 covers 16 residues. The V segment lost 0 bases and the J segment 3 bases; nucleotides outside the gene matches: 4. Germline V lookup: CDR1 SGHNT, CDR2 YYREEE (reference sequence). Original processing notes: Reference gene primer amplification yielded estimated nucleated cell counts. Using immunoSEQ multiplex PCR, the repertoire was profiled, and TCRdb retains in-frame clones only, with some absent. The D gene and trimming were derived from the DNA, and the V and J assignments and clone size from that table. The profile covers about 230,000 clones, with approximately 84% appearing a single time and 7.9% taken by the ten largest.

Sequenced: peripheral blood. This TCR derives from a woman aged 80 or older with acute or convalescent COVID-19. The V call is TRBV5-4, the J call TRBJ2-1; 9 bases map to TRBD2. CDR3 residues: CASSLDGTSSYNEQFF. CDR3 nucleotide sequence: TGTGCCAGCAGCTTGGACGGGACTAGCAGCTACAATGAGCAGTTCTTC.